This T cell receptor beta chain was profiled in a study of cytomegalovirus exposure and HLA in healthy donors. Worth noting for this clone: What it binds is unknown.

Use of 60 Vbeta and 13 Jbeta primers characterized the PCR. Generated by immunoSEQ multiplex PCR, the TCRdb table keeps only in-frame clones and is missing some. Counted here are over 90,000 clones, approximately 64% occurring once; the ten biggest clones make up approximately 3.5%. General study findings and limits: In a later analysis, HLA-associated beta chains showed higher expansion and lower generation probabilities than comparable chains. TCR beta V- and J-gene trimming was later associated with a missense DCLRE1C variant.

Every donor was a healthy person donating bone marrow. Sequences were obtained from PBMCs. The TCR originated in a woman in her fifties or sixties in good health and CMV-seronegative.

The CDR3 DNA reads TGTGCCAGCAGCTCGGGACAGGGGGCCGAAATTGAGCAGTTCTTC. Residues: CASSSGQGAEIEQFF. The chain couples TRBV7-9 to TRBJ2-1; 12 bases agree with TRBD1. CDR1 and CDR2 from the germline V gene are SEHNR and FQNEAQ (reference sequence). Germline trimming cut 4 bases from V and 9 bases from J; bases unmatched to any gene: 7. The CDR3 is 15 residues long. Complete variable domain (other parts from reference TRBV7-9 and TRBJ2-1): DTGVSQNPRHKITKRGQNVTFRCDPISEHNRLYWYRQTLGQGPEFLTYFQNEAQLEKSRLLSDRFSAERPKGSFSTLEIQRTEQGDSAMYLCASSSGQGAEIEQFFGPGTRLTVL.